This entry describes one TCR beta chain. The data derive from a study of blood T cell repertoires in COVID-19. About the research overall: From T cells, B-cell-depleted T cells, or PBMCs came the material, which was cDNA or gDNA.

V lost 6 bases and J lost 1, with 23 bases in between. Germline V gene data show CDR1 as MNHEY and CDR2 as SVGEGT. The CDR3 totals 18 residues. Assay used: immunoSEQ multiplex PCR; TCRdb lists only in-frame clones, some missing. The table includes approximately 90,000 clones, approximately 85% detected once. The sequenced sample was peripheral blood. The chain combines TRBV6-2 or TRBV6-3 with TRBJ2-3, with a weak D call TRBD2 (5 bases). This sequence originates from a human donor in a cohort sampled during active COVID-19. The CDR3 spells CASSPLRAGPSRTDTQYF. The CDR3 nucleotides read TGTGCCAGCAGCCCCCTGCGGGCTGGCCCCTCTCGCACAGATACGCAGTATTTT.